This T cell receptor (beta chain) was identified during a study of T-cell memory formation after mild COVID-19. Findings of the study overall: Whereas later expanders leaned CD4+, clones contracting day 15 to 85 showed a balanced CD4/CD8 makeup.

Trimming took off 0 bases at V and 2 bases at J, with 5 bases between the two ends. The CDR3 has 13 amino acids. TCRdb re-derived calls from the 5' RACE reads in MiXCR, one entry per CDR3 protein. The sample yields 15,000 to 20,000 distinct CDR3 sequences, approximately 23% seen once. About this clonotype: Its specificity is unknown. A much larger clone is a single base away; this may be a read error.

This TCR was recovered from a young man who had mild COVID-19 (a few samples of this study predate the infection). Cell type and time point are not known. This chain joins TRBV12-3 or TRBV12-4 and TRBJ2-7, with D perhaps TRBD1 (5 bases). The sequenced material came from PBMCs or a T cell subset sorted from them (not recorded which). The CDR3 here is CASSLADTYEQYF. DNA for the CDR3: TGTGCCAGCAGTTTAGCGGACACCTACGAGCAGTACTTC.